These 18 T cell receptor beta chains came from one sample sequenced in a study of T cell responses to AZD1222 COVID-19 vaccine. Sequenced by immunoSEQ multiplex PCR; TCRdb stores in-frame clones only, minus some. The sample contains 98,000 or so clones, over 75% of which appear only once. The sample in question was peripheral blood, obtained on day 0 of AZD1222 vaccination. These receptors all stem from an adult in good health.

The rearrangement joins TRBV19 to TRBJ1-3; no reliable D call. The germline V gene encodes CDR1 LNHDA and CDR2 SQIVND (reference sequence). The CDR3 sequence is 15 residues long. Trimming stripped 4 bases from V and 0 bases from J, with 10 bases between. The DNA of the CDR3 is TGTGCCAGTAGTACGACAAGGAGCTCTGGAAACACCATATATTTT. It specifies CASSTTRSSGNTIYF.

This chain links TRBV24-1 with TRBJ1-2, with D unresolved. The ends were cut back, 4 bases at V and 4 bases at J, with 18 bases in the middle. This CDR3 has 16 residues. Germline V gene data show CDR1 as KGHDR and CDR2 as SFDVKD. The CDR3 reads CATSDSTKAEGYGYTF. The CDR3 DNA reads TGTGCCACCAGTGACAGCACTAAGGCTGAGGGCTATGGCTACACCTTC.

The rearrangement links TRBV7-2 to TRBJ2-5; no firm D call. V was pared by 6 bases and J by 1 base, with 6 bases between. The germline gives CDR1 SGHTA, CDR2 FQGNSA. The CDR3 is 12 residues long. For the CDR3, the DNA is TGTGCCAGCAGGGCGAGCCAAGAGACCCAGTACTTC. Protein: CASRASQETQYF.

The rearrangement joins TRBV7-9 to TRBJ1-6; the D is unclear. Germline lookup yields CDR1 SEHNR and CDR2 FQNEAQ (reference sequence). Trimming removed 3 bases at V and 2 bases at J, with 8 bases between. The CDR3 is 15 amino acids. The CDR3 here is CASSFSPPYNSPLHF. The CDR3 DNA is TGTGCCAGCAGCTTCTCTCCCCCCTATAATTCACCCCTCCACTTT.

This chain connects TRBV7-6 to TRBJ2-3; D gene uncertain. This CDR3 region has 15 residues. Trimming removed 0 bases at V and 1 base at J, with 8 bases between. The V gene's germline CDR1 is SGHVS and CDR2 FNYEAQ. The CDR3 here is CASSLASLRTDTQYF. The CDR3 DNA is TGTGCCAGCAGCTTAGCCTCACTTCGCACAGATACGCAGTATTTT.

The genes are TRBV6-2 or TRBV6-3 and TRBJ2-5, with D maybe TRBD2 (6 bases). Germline V CDR1 and CDR2: MNHEY, SVGEGT. There are 16 residues in the CDR3. V was shortened by 0 bases and J by 1 base, with 12 bases between the two germline ends. The CDR3 DNA reads as TGTGCCAGCAGTTACTCCTTGGCGGGACTCCAAGAGACCCAGTACTTC. As protein: CASSYSLAGLQETQYF.

V gene TRBV6-1 combines with J gene TRBJ2-3, with 8 bases identical to TRBD2. Looked up from germline, CDR1 is MNHNS and CDR2 is SASEGT. CDR3 length equals 16 residues. J gave up 4 bases and V 3 bases, and 9 bases lay outside the gene matches. CDR3: CASSDHLAGRADTQYF. The CDR3 bases are TGTGCCAGCAGTGACCATTTAGCGGGAAGGGCAGATACGCAGTATTTT.

This clone was seen more than once but under ten times. The V and J genes are TRBV6-5 and TRBJ1-2; D perhaps matches TRBD1 (6 bases). The V end was cut by 4 bases, the J end by 5 bases, with 11 bases between. The germline gives CDR1 MNHEY, CDR2 SVGAGI. This CDR3 contains 13 residues. In DNA form, the CDR3 reads TGTGCCAGCAGTTTTACGACAGGTTATGGCTACACCTTC. It specifies CASSFTTGYGYTF.

The rearrangement uses TRBV9 and TRBJ1-5; 8 bases match TRBD1. The CDR3 sequence is 16 residues long. V trimming: 0 bases; J trimming: 7 bases; junction bases outside the gene matches: 9. CDR1 SGDLS and CDR2 YYNGEE come from the germline V gene. The CDR3 reads CASSVEGGQGGQPQHF. CDR3 sequence (DNA): TGTGCCAGCAGCGTAGAGGGTGGACAGGGAGGACAGCCCCAGCATTTT.

The chain carries TRBV7-9 and TRBJ1-3; maybe TRBD1 (6 bases). The germline V gene has CDR1 SEHNR and CDR2 FQNEAQ (reference sequence). V was cut by 1 base and J by 0 bases, with 10 bases left in between. The CDR3 is 16 amino acids. CDR3 DNA sequence: TGTGCCAGCAGCTTAGACGGGACAATCTCTGGAAACACCATATATTTT. Amino acid sequence: CASSLDGTISGNTIYF.

There are a few counts of this clone. CDR3 nucleotide sequence: TGTGCCAGTAGTATAGCTCGCCGCGGGAGGGCCGACAATGAGCAGTTCTTC. Amino acids: CASSIARRGRADNEQFF. J is TRBJ2-1 and V is TRBV19; 9 bases align to TRBD2. With 1 base clipped from V and 5 bases from J, the junction kept 9 bases outside the gene matches. From germline, CDR1 is LNHDA and CDR2 SQIVND (reference sequence). The CDR3 covers 17 residues.

The chain uses TRBV15 and TRBJ1-6; TRBD1 agrees at 7 bases. This CDR3 spans 16 amino acids. Germline CDR1 and CDR2: LNHNV and YYDKDF (reference sequence). V dropped 5 bases and J dropped 4; count of bases not matched to a gene: 8. The CDR3 region has the DNA TGTGCCACCAGCCCACGACAGGGTTTATATAATTCACCCCTCCACTTT. It yields the protein CATSPRQGLYNSPLHF.

V gene TRBV7-2 combines with J gene TRBJ1-5; 8 bases map to TRBD1. Germline V CDR1 and CDR2: SGHTA, FQGNSA. V shed 3 bases and J 2 bases; nucleotides not matched to a gene: 3. The CDR3 contains 15 residues. The CDR3 loop reads CASSFWTGRNQPQHF. The CDR3 DNA sequence: TGTGCCAGCAGCTTTTGGACAGGGCGCAATCAGCCCCAGCATTTT.

DNA of the CDR3: TGTGCCAGCAGTTTTTACCGGGACAGGGGGTCCGAGACCCAGTACTTC. This translates into CASSFYRDRGSETQYF. The V and J genes are TRBV28 and TRBJ2-5; 11 nucleotides agree with TRBD1. This CDR3 is built from 16 residues. Germline CDR1 and CDR2: MDHEN and SYDVKM. The ends lost 3 bases at V and 5 bases at J; junction bases unmatched: 8.

The rearrangement joins TRBV7-2 to TRBJ2-7, with a possible D match to TRBD2 (7 bases). CDR3 length: 17 amino acids. Germline CDR1 and CDR2: SGHTA and FQGNSA. The germline V and J ends were trimmed by 5 bases and 0 bases, with 20 bases remaining between them. Written as DNA, the CDR3 is TGTGCCAGCAGCACGCAAGGTGCGGGGGCTAACTCCTACGAGCAGTACTTC. Its protein is CASSTQGAGANSYEQYF.

This clone was detected only once. The V and J genes are TRBV4-1 and TRBJ1-4; TRBD1 is a possible D gene (5 bases). V was trimmed by 2 bases and J by 5 bases, leaving 12 bases between them. This CDR3 contains 15 residues. Germline CDR1 is MGHRA and CDR2 is YSYEKL. This CDR3 is CASSQSGRENEKLFF. The CDR3 region has the DNA TGCGCCAGCAGCCAATCGGGACGGGAGAATGAAAAACTGTTTTTT.

This chain connects TRBV11-2 to TRBJ1-1; D gene uncertain. V was shortened by 10 bases and J by 4 bases, with 10 bases between the two germline ends. Germline values: CDR1 SGHAT, CDR2 FQNNGV. The CDR3 is made up of 11 amino acids. CDR3 sequence (DNA): TGTGCCAACAAGGAGGGCACTGAAGCTTTCTTT. It translates to CANKEGTEAFF.

The chain joins TRBV7-6 to TRBJ1-1; 9 bases match TRBD1. The CDR3 extends over 15 amino acids. In germline, CDR1 is SGHVS, CDR2 FNYEAQ. The junction had 5 bases not matched to a gene; V was cut back by 5 bases and J by 1 base. The CDR3 bases are TGTGCCAGCAGCCCACAGGGGGCAGGGAACACTGAAGCTTTCTTT. Residues: CASSPQGAGNTEAFF.